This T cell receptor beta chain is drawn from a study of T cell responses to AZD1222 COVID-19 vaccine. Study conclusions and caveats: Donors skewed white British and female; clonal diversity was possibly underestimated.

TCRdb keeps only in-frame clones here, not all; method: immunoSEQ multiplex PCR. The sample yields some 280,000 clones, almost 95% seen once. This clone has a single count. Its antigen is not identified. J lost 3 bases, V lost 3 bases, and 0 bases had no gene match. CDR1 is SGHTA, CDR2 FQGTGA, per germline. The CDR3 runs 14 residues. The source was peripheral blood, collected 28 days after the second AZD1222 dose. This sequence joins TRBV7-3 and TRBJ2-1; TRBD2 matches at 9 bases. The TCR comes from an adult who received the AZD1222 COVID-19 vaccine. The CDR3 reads CASSFSGSYNEQFF. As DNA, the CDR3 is TGTGCCAGCAGCTTTAGCGGGAGCTACAATGAGCAGTTCTTC.